A selection of T cell receptor beta chains follows, all from one sample in a study of blood T cell repertoires in COVID-19. The protocol was immunoSEQ multiplex PCR, while the TCRdb copy is restricted to in-frame clones and leaves out a portion. This sample has tens of thousands of clones; about four fifths occur once, and the top ten carry over 15%. The specimen was peripheral blood. These receptors all stem from a woman aged 55-70 years with acute or convalescent COVID-19. The CDR3 runs from the conserved cysteine through the conserved F or W. D genes are given only for firm matches. The size of a clone is reported for some rows only, either as once, few or many, or as a class for expanded clones.

15,TRBD1,TRBV9,TRBJ1-6,once,CASSVYDRETSPLHF,TGTGCCAGCAGCGTATACGACAGGGAGACTTCACCCCTCCACTTT
15,TRBD1,TRBV5-1,TRBJ1-1,NA,CASSLMGQGGTEAFF,TGCGCCAGCAGCCTTATGGGACAGGGTGGCACTGAAGCTTTCTTT
13,NA,TRBV30,TRBJ1-4,few,CACPGPEGAKLFF,TGTGCCTGCCCGGGTCCGGAGGGCGCAAAACTGTTTTTT
14,NA,TRBV4-3,TRBJ2-7,NA,CASSQDLGEYEQYF,TGCGCCAGCAGCCAAGATCTGGGCGAGTACGAGCAGTACTTC
16,TRBD1,TRBV18,TRBJ2-7,NA,CASSPGVWTGGDEQYF,TGTGCCAGCTCACCCGGGGTCTGGACAGGGGGCGACGAGCAGTACTTC
14,TRBD1,TRBV7-9,TRBJ2-7,NA,CASTSPGQSYEQYF,TGTGCCAGCACCTCGCCGGGACAGAGCTACGAGCAGTACTTC
17,TRBD2,TRBV5-1,TRBJ2-1,NA,CASSVNSGAGADNEQFF,TGCGCCAGCAGCGTGAATAGCGGGGCGGGGGCCGACAATGAGCAGTTCTTC
17,TRBD2,TRBV24-1,TRBJ2-2,NA,CATNRRGGWHNTGELFF,TGTGCCACCAACCGTCGGGGGGGCTGGCACAACACCGGGGAGCTGTTTTTT
15,NA,TRBV9,TRBJ1-5,NA,CASSVGGTTNQPQHF,TGTGCCAGCAGCGTAGGGGGGACAACTAATCAGCCCCAGCATTTT
14,TRBD1,TRBV5-4,TRBJ1-5,NA,CASSSGQGNQPQHF,TGTGCCAGCTCGAGTGGACAGGGAAATCAGCCCCAGCATTTT
15,TRBD2,TRBV30,TRBJ2-2,NA,CAWRQAGGGSGELFF,TGTGCCTGGAGACAAGCGGGGGGCGGATCCGGGGAGCTGTTTTTT
15,TRBD1,TRBV30,TRBJ1-6,NA,CAWSVQGARNSPLHF,TGTGCCTGGAGTGTACAGGGGGCGCGTAATTCACCCCTCCACTTT
17,NA,TRBV9,TRBJ1-3,NA,CASSVVSGAISGNTIYF,TGTGCCAGCAGCGTAGTTTCTGGGGCCATATCTGGAAACACCATATATTTT
15,NA,TRBV9,TRBJ1-1,NA,CASSVVGGGDTEAFF,TGTGCCAGCAGCGTAGTTGGTGGAGGCGACACTGAAGCTTTCTTT
15,TRBD1,TRBV10-3,TRBJ1-1,NA,CAISKRTGQNTEAFF,TGTGCCATCAGCAAAAGGACAGGGCAGAACACTGAAGCTTTCTTT